The source of this TCR beta chain is a study of T cell responses to AZD1222 COVID-19 vaccine. The study, taken as a whole, reports: Spike as a whole was targeted by vaccine-associated CD4 TCRs, dominant at 160-218 and 743-854. The reported proportion of spike-specific TCRs targeting unmutated variant regions was nearly half. It should be noted that donors were predominantly white British and more often female, and clonal diversity was possibly underestimated.

Data came from immunoSEQ multiplex PCR; TCRdb stores just in-frame clones and leaves some out. The sample has approximately 160,000 clones; 91% are singletons. Of note for this clone: Its target is unknown.

Here the sequenced sample was peripheral blood, taken on day 0 of AZD1222 vaccination. The origin of this receptor is an adult in good health.

CDR3 DNA sequence: TGTGCCAGCTCACCTCGGGGGGAACGTGAAAAACTGTTTTTT. Protein sequence: CASSPRGEREKLFF. This chain uses TRBV18 with TRBJ1-4, with D possibly matching TRBD1 (5 bases). The V gene lost 3 bases and the J gene lost 7 bases, with 12 bases spanning the gap. The CDR3 consists of 14 residues. The germline V gene has CDR1 KGHSH and CDR2 LQKENI.